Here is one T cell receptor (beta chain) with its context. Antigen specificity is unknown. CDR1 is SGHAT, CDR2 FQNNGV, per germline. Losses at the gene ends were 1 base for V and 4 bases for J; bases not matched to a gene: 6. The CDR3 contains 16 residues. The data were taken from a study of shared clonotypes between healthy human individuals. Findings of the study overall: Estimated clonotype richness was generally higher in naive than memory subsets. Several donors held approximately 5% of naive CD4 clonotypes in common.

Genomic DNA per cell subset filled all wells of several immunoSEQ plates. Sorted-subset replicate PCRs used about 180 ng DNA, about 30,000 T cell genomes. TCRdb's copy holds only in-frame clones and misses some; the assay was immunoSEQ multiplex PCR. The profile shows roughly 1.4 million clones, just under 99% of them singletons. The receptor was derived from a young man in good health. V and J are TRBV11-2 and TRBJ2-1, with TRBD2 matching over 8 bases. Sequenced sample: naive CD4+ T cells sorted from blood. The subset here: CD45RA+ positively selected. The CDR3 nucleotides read TGTGCCAGCAGCTTAGGGAGTAGCGGGACATACAATGAGCAGTTCTTC. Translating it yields CASSLGSSGTYNEQFF.